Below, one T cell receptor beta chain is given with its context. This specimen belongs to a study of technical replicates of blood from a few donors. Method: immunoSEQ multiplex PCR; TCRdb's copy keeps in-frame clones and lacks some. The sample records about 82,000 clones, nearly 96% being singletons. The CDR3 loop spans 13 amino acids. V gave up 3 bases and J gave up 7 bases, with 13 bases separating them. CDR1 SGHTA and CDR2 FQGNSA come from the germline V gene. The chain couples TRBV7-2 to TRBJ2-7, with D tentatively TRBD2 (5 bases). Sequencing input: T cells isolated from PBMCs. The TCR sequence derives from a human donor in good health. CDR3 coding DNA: TGTGCCAGCAGCTTTGAGGGTGGGCGGGAGCAGTACTTC. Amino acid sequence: CASSFEGGREQYF. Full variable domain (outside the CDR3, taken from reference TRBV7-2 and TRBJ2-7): GAGVSQSPSNKVTEKGKDVELRCDPISGHTALYWYRQSLGQGLEFLIYFQGNSAPDKSGLPSDRFSAERTGGSVSTLTIQRTQQEDSAVYLCASSFEGGREQYFGPGTRLTVT.